This T cell receptor beta chain emerged from a study of brain T cells in children with intractable seizures. Study observations and caveats: Pre-surgery blood may have been undersampled, hiding some clones.

Sequencing was limited to surgery cases with top T cell transcript signatures in brain tissue. Patients received at least one anti-epileptic drug before surgery. This clone occurred once. As yet, its antigen is unknown. The CDR3 is 14 amino acids. Per the germline V gene, CDR1 is SGHDN and CDR2 is FVKESK. Unmatched junction bases numbered 5, after V lost 3 bases and J lost 9 bases. The table came from immunoSEQ multiplex PCR; TCRdb's copy has only in-frame clones and leaves some out. The sample gives around 80,000 clones, 91% of which show up once; about 24% is in the top ten. This chain uses TRBV14 with TRBJ2-1, with 10 bases aligning to TRBD2. Sample: peripheral blood, taken at surgery. This TCR was sampled from a girl aged 2 to 10 with Rasmussen encephalitis and intractable seizures. CDR3 sequence: CASSHSGRAVEQFF. CDR3 DNA sequence: TGTGCCAGCAGCCACAGCGGGAGGGCCGTTGAGCAGTTCTTC.